The 5 T cell receptor beta chains below come from one sample, sequenced in a study of cytomegalovirus exposure and HLA in healthy donors. Primers for the PCR totalled 60 Vbeta and 13 Jbeta. Only in-frame clones appear in the TCRdb table, and some are missing; sequencing was by immunoSEQ multiplex PCR. The sample yields about 150,000 clones, approximately 81% seen once. The sequenced material came from PBMCs. These receptor sequences come from a woman aged 18-29 years in good health and CMV-seronegative.

The rearrangement links TRBV5-1 to TRBJ2-7; D is ambiguous. The V and J ends lost 1 base and 2 bases respectively, with 7 bases between them. CDR1 SGHRS and CDR2 YFSETQ come from the germline V gene. The length of the CDR3 is 13 residues. CDR3 amino acids: CASSLNSPYEQYF. CDR3 coding DNA: TGCGCCAGCAGCTTGAACAGCCCCTACGAGCAGTACTTC.

This sequence joins TRBV10-3 and TRBJ1-4; no clear D gene. With 0 bases removed from V and 10 bases from J, the gap between germline ends came to 9 bases. Germline-derived CDR1 and CDR2 are ENHRY and SYGVKD. There are 13 residues in the CDR3. The CDR3 DNA follows: TGTGCCATCAGTGAGTCCTCGGTCGGAAAACTGTTTTTT. It translates to CAISESSVGKLFF.

This sequence joins TRBV19 and TRBJ1-2; no firm D call. Germline V lookup: CDR1 LNHDA, CDR2 SQIVND (reference sequence). The CDR3 covers 12 residues. V was trimmed by 5 bases and J by 5 bases, leaving 9 bases between them. The CDR3 coding sequence is TGTGCCAGTAGTGAAAGACTGTATGGCTACACCTTC. This codes for CASSERLYGYTF.

The J gene is TRBJ2-1, the V gene TRBV11-1; TRBD2 matches 13 bases. Germline-derived CDR1 and CDR2 are SGHAT and FQDESV (reference sequence). The CDR3 runs 17 residues. With 6 bases clipped from V and 3 bases from J, the junction kept 8 bases outside the gene matches. For the CDR3, the DNA is TGTGCCAGCAGGGCCACTAGCGGGAGGGCAAGCTACAATGAGCAGTTCTTC. Its protein product is CASRATSGRASYNEQFF.

This chain links TRBV2 with TRBJ2-1; TRBD2 matches 7 bases. Germline-derived CDR1 and CDR2 are SNHLY and FYNNEI. Trimming at V came to 6 bases and at J to 5 bases, leaving 7 bases not matched to a gene. The CDR3 runs to 14 residues. CDR3 loop: CASRGEGFNNEQFF. The CDR3 coding sequence is TGTGCCAGCAGGGGGGAGGGATTCAACAATGAGCAGTTCTTC.